This T cell receptor beta chain comes out of a study of beta chain features in type 1 diabetes. About the study: The study found patients and healthy donors alike in age, gender and cell yields. Overall study results and limits: Type 1 diabetes patients showed fewer insertions and more deletions at VDJ junctions.

For this clone: Its target is not known.

CDR1 is MNHNY, CDR2 SVGAGI, per germline (reference sequence). The CDR3 consists of 13 residues. V shed 2 bases and J shed 7 bases, with 11 bases lying between them. Expressed TCRB transcripts got sequenced, as all isolated RNA was reverse transcribed. Clones were read by immunoSEQ multiplex PCR, and TCRdb kept only the in-frame ones, dropping some. The table lists about 40,000 clones, 45% to 50% of them singletons. The specimen sequenced was central memory CD4+ T cells from blood. This TCR came from a woman younger than 30 in good health. The chain combines TRBV6-6 with TRBJ1-1; maybe TRBD1 (5 bases). CDR3 amino acids: CASSYIRVGEAFF. The DNA for the CDR3 is TGTGCCAGCAGTTACATCAGGGTCGGTGAAGCTTTCTTT.